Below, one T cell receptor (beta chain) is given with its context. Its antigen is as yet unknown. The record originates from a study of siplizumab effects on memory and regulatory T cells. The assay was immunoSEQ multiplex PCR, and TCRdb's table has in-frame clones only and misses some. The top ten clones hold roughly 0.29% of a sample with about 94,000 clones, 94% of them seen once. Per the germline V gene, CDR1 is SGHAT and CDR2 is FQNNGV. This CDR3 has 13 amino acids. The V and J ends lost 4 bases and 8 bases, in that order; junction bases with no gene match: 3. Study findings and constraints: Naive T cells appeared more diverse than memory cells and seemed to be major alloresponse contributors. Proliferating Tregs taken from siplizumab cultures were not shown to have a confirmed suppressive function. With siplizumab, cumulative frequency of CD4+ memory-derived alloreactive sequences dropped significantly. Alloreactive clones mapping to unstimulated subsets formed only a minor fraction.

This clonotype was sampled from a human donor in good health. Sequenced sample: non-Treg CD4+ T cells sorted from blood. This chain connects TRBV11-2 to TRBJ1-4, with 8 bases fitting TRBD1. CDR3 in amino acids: CASSWDRREKLFF. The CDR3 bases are TGTGCCAGCAGCTGGGACAGGAGGGAAAAACTGTTTTTT.